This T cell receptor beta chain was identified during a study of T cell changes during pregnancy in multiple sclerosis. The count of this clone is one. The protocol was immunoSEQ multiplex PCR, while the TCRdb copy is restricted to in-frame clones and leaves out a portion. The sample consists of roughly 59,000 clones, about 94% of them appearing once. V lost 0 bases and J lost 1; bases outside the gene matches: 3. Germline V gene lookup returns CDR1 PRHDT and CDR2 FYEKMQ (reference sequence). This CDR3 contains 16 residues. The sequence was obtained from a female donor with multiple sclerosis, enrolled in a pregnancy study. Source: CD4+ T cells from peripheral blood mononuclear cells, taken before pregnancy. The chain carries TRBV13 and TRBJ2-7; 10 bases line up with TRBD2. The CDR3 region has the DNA TGTGCCAGCAGCTTAGGCCTAGCGGGAGTTTCCTACGAGCAGTACTTC. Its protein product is CASSLGLAGVSYEQYF.